Included here is one T cell receptor (beta chain) sequence, with context. No antigen is known for it. Trimming removed 5 bases at V and 0 bases at J, with 10 bases between. The CDR3 contains 14 residues. The germline V gene has CDR1 ENHRY and CDR2 SYGVKD. The entry originates in a study of cytomegalovirus exposure and HLA in healthy donors. Study-wide points: About 87% or about 30% of the time was how often most TCR beta V segments were productive, according to an earlier analysis. In the analysis, some V segments, TRBV6-2 and TRBV6-3 included, were excluded as indistinguishable. Rarity marked most TCR sequences, yet some public TCRs occurred in many donors.

The PCR made use of 60 Vbeta and 13 Jbeta primers. Profiling relied on immunoSEQ multiplex PCR, and the TCRdb table lists in-frame clones only, not all of them. This table has 150,000 to 200,000 clones, around 81% appearing once. The genes are TRBV10-3 and TRBJ2-5; maybe TRBD1 (6 bases). Sequenced: PBMCs. This receptor was identified in a man aged 18 to 29 in good health and CMV-seronegative. CDR3 in amino acids: CAISPGTNQETQYF. In nucleotides, the CDR3 is TGTGCCATCAGTCCTGGGACAAACCAAGAGACCCAGTACTTC.